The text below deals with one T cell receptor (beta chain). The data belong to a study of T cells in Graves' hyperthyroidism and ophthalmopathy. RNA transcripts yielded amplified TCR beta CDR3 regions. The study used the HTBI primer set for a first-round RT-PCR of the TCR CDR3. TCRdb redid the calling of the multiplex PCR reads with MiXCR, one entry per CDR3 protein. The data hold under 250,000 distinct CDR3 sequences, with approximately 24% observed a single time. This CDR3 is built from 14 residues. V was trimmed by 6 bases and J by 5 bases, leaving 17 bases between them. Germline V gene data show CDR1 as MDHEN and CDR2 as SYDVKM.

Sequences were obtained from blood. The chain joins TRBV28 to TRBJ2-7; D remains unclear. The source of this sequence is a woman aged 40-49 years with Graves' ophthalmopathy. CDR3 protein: CASSPHGSAHEQYF. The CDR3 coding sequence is TGTGCCAGCAGCCCGCACGGATCCGCCCACGAGCAGTACTTC.